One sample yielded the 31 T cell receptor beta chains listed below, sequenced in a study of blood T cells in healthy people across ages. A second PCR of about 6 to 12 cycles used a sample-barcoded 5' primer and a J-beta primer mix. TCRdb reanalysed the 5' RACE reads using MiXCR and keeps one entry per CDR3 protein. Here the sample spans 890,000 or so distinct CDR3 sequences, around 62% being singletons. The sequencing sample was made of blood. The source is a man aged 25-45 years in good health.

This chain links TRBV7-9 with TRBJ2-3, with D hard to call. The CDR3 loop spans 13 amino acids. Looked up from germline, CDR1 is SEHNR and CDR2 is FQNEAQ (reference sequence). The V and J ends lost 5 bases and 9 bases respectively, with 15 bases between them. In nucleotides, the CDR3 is TGTGCCAGCAGCCACCCACGCGAGCCGACGCAGTATTTT. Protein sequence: CASSHPREPTQYF.

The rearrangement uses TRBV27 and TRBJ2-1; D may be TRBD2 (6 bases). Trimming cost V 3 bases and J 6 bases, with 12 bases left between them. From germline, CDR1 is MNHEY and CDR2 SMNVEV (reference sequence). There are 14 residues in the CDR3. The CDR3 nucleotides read TGTGCCAGCAGTTTCGGACTAAGGACCAATGAGCAGTTCTTC. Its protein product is CASSFGLRTNEQFF.

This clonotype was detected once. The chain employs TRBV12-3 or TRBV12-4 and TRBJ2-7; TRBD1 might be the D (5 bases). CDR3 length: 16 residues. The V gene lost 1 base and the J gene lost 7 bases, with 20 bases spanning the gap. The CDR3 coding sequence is TGTGCCAGCAGTTTAGACGACAGTGGAAGCTACAATGAGCAGTACTTC. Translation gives CASSLDDSGSYNEQYF.

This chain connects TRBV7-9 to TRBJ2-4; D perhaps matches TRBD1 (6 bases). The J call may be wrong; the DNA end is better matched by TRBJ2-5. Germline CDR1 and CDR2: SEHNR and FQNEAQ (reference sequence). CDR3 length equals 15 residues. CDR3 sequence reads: CASSPYRDGQETQYF. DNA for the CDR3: TGTGCCAGCAGTCCTTACAGGGATGGACAAGAGACCCAGTACTTC.

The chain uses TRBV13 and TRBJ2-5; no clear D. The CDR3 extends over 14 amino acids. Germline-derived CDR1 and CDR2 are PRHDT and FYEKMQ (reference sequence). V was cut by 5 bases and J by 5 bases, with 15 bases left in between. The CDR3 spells CASSVQSLLETQYF. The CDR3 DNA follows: TGTGCCAGCAGCGTCCAATCCCTATTGGAGACCCAGTACTTC.

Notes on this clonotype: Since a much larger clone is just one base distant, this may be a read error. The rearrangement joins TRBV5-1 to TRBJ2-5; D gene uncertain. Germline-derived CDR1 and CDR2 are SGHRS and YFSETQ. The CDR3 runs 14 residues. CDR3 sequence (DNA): TGCACCAGCAGCTTGCAGCCCCTAGGGGAGACCCAGTACTTC. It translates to CTSSLQPLGETQYF.

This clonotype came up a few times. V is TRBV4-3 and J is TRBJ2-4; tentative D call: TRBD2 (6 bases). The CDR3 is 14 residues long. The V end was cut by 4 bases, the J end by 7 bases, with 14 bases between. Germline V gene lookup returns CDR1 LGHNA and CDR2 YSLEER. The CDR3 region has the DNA TGCGCCAGCAGCCCTCAAAATGGGGGGAACATTCAGTACTTC. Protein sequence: CASSPQNGGNIQYF.

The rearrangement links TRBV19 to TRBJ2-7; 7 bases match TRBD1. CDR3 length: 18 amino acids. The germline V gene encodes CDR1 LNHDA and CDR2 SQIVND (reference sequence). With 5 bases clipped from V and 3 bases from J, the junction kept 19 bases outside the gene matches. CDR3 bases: TGTGCCAGTAGTTTCAGACCGATAAGCCGGGACAGACTCTACGAGCAGTACTTC. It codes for CASSFRPISRDRLYEQYF.

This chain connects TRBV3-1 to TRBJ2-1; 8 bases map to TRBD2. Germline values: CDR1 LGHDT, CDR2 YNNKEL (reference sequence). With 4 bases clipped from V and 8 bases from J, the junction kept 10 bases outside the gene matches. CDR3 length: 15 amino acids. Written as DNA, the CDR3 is TGTGCCAGCAGCCCAACCCAGACTAGCGCTTATGAGCAGTTCTTC. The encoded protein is CASSPTQTSAYEQFF.

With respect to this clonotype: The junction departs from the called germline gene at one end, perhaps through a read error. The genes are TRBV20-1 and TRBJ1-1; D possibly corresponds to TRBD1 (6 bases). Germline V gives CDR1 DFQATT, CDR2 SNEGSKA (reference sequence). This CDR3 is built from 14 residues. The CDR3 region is CSARGTTWGTEAFF. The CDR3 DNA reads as TGCAGTGCCAGAGGGACAACCTGGGGCACTGAAGCTTTCTTT.

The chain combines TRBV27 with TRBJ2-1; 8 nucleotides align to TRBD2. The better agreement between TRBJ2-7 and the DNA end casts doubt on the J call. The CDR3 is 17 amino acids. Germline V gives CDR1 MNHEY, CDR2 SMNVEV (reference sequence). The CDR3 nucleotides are TGTGCCAGCAGTTTATTTAGCGGGGTGATGTCCTACAATGAGCAGTACTTC. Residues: CASSLFSGVMSYNEQYF.

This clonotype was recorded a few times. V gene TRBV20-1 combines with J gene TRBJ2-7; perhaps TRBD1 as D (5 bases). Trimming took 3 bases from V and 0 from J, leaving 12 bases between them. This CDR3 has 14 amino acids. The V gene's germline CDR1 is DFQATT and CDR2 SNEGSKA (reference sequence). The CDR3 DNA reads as TGCAGTGCTAGTTTCACAGGACGCTCCTACGAGCAGTACTTC. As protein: CSASFTGRSYEQYF.

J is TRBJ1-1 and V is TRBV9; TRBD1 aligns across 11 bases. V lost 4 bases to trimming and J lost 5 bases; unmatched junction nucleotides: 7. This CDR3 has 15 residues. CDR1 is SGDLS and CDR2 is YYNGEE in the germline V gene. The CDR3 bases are TGTGCCAGCAGCTACGACGGGACAGGGGGAACTGAAGCTTTCTTT. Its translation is CASSYDGTGGTEAFF.

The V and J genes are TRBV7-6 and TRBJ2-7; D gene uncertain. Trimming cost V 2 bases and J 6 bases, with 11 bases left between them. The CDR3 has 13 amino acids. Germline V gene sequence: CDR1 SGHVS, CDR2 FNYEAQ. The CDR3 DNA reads TGTGCCAGCAGCTTAACCGGTCCCGGCGAGCAGTACTTC. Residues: CASSLTGPGEQYF.

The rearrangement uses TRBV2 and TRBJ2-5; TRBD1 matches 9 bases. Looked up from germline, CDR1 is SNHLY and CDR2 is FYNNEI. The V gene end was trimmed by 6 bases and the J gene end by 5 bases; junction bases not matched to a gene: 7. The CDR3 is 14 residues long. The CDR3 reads CASSADRGAETQYF. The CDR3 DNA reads TGTGCCAGCAGCGCGGACAGGGGAGCCGAGACCCAGTACTTC.

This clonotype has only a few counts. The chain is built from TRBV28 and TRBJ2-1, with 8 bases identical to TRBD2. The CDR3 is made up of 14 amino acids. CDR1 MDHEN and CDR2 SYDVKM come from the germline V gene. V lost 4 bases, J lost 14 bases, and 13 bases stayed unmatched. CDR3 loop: CASSWVSGVKKEFF. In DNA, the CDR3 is TGTGCCAGCAGTTGGGTTAGCGGGGTAAAAAAGGAGTTCTTC.

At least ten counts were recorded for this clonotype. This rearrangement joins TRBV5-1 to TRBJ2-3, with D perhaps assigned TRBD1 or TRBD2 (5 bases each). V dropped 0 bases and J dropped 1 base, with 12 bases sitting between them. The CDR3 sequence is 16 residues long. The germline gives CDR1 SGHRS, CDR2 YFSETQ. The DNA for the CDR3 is TGCGCCAGCAGCTTGGAGGGACGTTTTGGCACAGATACGCAGTATTTT. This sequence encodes CASSLEGRFGTDTQYF.

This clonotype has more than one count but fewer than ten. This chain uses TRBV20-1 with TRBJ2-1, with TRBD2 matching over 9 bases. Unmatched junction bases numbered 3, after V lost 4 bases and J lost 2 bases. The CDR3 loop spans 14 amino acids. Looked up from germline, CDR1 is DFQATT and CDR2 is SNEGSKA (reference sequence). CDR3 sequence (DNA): TGCAGTGCTACAAGCGGGGGGACCTACAATGAGCAGTTCTTC. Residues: CSATSGGTYNEQFF.

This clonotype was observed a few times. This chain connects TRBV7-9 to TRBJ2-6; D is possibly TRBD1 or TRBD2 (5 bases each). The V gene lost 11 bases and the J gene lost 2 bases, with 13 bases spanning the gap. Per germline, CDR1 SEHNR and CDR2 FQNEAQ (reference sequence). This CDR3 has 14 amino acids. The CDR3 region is CALRTGPGANVLTF. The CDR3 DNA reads TGTGCCTTACGTACGGGGCCTGGGGCCAACGTCCTGACTTTC. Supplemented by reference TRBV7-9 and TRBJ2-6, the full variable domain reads DTGVSQNPRHKITKRGQNVTFRCDPISEHNRLYWYRQTLGQGPEFLTYFQNEAQLEKSRLLSDRFSAERPKGSFSTLEIQRTEQGDSAMYLCALRTGPGANVLTFGAGSRLTVL.

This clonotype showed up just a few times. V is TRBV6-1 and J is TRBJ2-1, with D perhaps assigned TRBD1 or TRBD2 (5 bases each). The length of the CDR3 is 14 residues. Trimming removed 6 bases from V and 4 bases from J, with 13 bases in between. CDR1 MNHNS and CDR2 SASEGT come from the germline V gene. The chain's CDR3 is CASRPSGRYNEQFF. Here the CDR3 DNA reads TGTGCCAGCAGACCCTCGGGACGTTACAATGAGCAGTTCTTC.

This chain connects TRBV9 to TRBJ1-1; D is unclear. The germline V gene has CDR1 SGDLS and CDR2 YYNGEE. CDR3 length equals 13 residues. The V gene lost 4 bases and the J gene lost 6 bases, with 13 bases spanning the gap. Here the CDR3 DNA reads TGTGCCAGCAGCCTTGGATTCAATGCTGAAGCTTTCTTT. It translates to CASSLGFNAEAFF.

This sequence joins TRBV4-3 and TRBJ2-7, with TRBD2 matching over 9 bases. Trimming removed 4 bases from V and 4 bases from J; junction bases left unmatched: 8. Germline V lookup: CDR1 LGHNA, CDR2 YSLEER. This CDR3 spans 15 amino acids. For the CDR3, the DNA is TGCGCCAGCAGCCCTACTAGCGGGCCCAGTTACGAGCAGTACTTC. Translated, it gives CASSPTSGPSYEQYF.

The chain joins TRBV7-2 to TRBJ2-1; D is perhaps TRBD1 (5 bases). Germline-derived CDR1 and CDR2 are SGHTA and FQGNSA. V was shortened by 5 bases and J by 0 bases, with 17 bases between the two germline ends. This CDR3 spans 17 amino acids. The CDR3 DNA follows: TGTGCCAGCAGCGCCCGGACACAAACGAGCTCCTACAATGAGCAGTTCTTC. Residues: CASSARTQTSSYNEQFF.

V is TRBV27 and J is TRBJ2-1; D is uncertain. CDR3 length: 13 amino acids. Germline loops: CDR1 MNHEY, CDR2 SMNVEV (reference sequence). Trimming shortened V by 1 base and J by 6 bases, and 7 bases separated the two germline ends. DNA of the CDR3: TGTGCCAGCAGTTTATATCTCTCCAATGAGCAGTTCTTC. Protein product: CASSLYLSNEQFF.

In DNA, the CDR3 is TGCAGCGTTGAAGCAGGGTTTAGTGGCTACACCTTC. It specifies CSVEAGFSGYTF. V usage is TRBV29-1 and J usage is TRBJ1-2, with TRBD1 as a possible D gene (5 bases). Germline CDR1 SQVTM, CDR2 ANQGSEA. This CDR3 contains 12 residues. V was clipped by 1 base and J by 7 bases, with 10 bases between them.

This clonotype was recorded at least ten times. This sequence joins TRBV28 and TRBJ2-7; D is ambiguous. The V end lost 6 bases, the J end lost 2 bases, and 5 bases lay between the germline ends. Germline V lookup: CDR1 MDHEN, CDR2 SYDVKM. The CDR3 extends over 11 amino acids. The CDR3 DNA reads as TGTGCCAGCAGCTTCACCTACGAGCAGTACTTC. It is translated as CASSFTYEQYF.

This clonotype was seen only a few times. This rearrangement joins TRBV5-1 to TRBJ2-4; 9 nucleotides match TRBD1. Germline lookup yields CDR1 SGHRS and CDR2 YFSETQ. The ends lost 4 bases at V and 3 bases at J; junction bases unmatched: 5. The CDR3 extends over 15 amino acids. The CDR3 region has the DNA TGCGCCAGCAGCGGCTCGACAGGGGGCAAAAACATTCAGTACTTC. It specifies CASSGSTGGKNIQYF. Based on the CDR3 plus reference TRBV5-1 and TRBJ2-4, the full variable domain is KAGVTQTPRYLIKTRGQQVTLSCSPISGHRSVSWYQQTPGQGLQFLFEYFSETQRNKGNFPGRFSGRQFSNSRSEMNVSTLELGDSALYLCASSGSTGGKNIQYFGAGTRLSVL.

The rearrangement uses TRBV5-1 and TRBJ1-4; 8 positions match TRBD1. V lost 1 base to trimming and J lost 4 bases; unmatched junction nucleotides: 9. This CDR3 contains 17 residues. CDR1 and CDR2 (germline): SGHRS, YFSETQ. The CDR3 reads CASSLWQGASGNEKLFF. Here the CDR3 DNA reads TGCGCCAGCAGCTTGTGGCAGGGGGCGTCCGGTAATGAAAAACTGTTTTTT.

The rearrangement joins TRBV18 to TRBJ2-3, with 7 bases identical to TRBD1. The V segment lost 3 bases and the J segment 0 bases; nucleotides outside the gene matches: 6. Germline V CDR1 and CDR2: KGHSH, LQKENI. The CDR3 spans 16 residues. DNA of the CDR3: TGTGCCAGCTCACCTCGACAGGGCGGGAGCACAGATACGCAGTATTTT. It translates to CASSPRQGGSTDTQYF.

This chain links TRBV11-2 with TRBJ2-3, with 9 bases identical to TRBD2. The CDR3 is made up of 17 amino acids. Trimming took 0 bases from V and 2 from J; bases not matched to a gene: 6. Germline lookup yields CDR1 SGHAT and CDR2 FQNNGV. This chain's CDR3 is CASSLERAGGLTDTQYF. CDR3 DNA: TGTGCCAGCAGCTTAGAGCGTGCGGGGGGGCTCACAGATACGCAGTATTTT.

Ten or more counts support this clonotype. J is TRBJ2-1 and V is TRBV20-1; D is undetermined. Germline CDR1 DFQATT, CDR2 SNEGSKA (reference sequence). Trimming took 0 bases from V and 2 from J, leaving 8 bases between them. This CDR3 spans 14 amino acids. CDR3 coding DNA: TGCAGTGCTAGAGATCCTGCTACCTACAATGAGCAGTTCTTC. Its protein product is CSARDPATYNEQFF.